This T cell receptor beta chain comes out of a study of T cell clonality in common variable immunodeficiency. Whole-study findings and limits: What drives increased CVID clonality needs T cell subpopulation sequencing. Shared TCRbeta clones were fewer between CVID subjects than controls. Common variable immunodeficiency TCR beta sequences reportedly had fewer deletions and N-nucleotide insertions.

Method: immunoSEQ multiplex PCR; TCRdb's copy keeps in-frame clones and lacks some. This sample shows 32,000 or so clones and no singletons; about 6.1% rests with the ten largest. Caucasian heritage predominated among both patients and controls. Blood samples were heparinized, roughly 5 to 8.5 ml per donor. In regard to this clone: The antigen remains undetermined. Read coverage stops 3 residues before the CDR3 terminus; the germline J gene supplies the remainder.

CDR3 length equals 13 residues. V lost 4 bases, J lost 5 bases, and 12 bases lay in between. Germline V gene data show CDR1 as SNHLY and CDR2 as FYNNEI. The receptor's source is a human donor with common variable immunodeficiency. The sequenced sample was peripheral blood mononuclear cells. The chain recombines TRBV2 with TRBJ2-7; D might be TRBD1 (6 bases). Here the CDR3 reads CASSGPQGNEQYF. The CDR3 DNA, read in part, is TGTGCCAGCAGTGGACCTCAGGGGAACGAG.